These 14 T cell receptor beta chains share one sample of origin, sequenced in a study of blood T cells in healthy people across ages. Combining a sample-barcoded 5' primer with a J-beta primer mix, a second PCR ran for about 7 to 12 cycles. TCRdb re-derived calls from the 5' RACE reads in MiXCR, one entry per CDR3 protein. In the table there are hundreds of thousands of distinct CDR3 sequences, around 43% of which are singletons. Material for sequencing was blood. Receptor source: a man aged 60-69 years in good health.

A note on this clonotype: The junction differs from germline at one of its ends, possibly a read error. The CDR3 region is CASGLSAGWGRSEKLFF. DNA of the CDR3: TGTGCCAGCGGTTTATCCGCAGGGTGGGGCCGGAGTGAAAAACTGTTTTTT. This chain joins TRBV28 and TRBJ1-4; D perhaps matches TRBD1 (5 bases). This CDR3 has 17 residues. Germline CDR1 MDHEN, CDR2 SYDVKM. Full variable domain (rest looked up from reference TRBV28 and TRBJ1-4): DVKVTQSSRYLVKRTGEKVFLECVQDMDHENMFWYRQDPGLGLRLIYFSYDVKMKEKGDIPEGYSVSREKKERFSLILESASTNQTSMYLCASGLSAGWGRSEKLFFGSGTQLSVL.

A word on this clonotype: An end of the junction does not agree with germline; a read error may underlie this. CDR3 nucleotides: TGTGCCAGCACCCCCTCAGATATGCAGTATTTT. Its protein product is CASTPSDMQYF. The rearrangement uses TRBV2 and TRBJ2-3; D gene uncertain. The CDR3 consists of 11 residues. Germline loops: CDR1 SNHLY, CDR2 FYNNEI. Combining the CDR3 with reference TRBV2 and TRBJ2-3 gives the whole variable domain EPEVTQTPSHQVTQMGQEVILRCVPISNHLYFYWYRQILGQKVEFLVSFYNNEISEKSEIFDDQFSVERPDGSNFTLKIRSTKLEDSAMYFCASTPSDMQYFGPGTRLTVL.

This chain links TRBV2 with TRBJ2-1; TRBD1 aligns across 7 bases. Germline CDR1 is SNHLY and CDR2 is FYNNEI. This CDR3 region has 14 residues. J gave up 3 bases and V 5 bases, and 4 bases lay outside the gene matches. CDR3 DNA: TGTGCCAGCAGTTGGGACAGTCGCTACAATGAGCAGTTCTTC. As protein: CASSWDSRYNEQFF. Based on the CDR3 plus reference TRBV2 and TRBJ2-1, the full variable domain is EPEVTQTPSHQVTQMGQEVILRCVPISNHLYFYWYRQILGQKVEFLVSFYNNEISEKSEIFDDQFSVERPDGSNFTLKIRSTKLEDSAMYFCASSWDSRYNEQFFGPGTRLTVL.

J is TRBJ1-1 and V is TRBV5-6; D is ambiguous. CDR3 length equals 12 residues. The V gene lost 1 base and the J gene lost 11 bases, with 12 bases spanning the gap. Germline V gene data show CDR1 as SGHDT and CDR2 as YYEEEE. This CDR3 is CASSLRAYAAFF. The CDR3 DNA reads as TGTGCCAGCAGCTTGAGGGCCTATGCGGCTTTCTTT.

The CDR3 loop reads CSASGLAGLETQYF. CDR3 in DNA: TGCAGTGCTTCCGGACTAGCGGGATTAGAGACCCAGTACTTC. J is TRBJ2-4 and V is TRBV20-1; 12 bases agree with TRBD2. The assigned J gene may be wrong: the sequence end matches TRBJ2-5 better. The germline gives CDR1 DFQATT, CDR2 SNEGSKA (reference sequence). The CDR3 runs to 14 residues.

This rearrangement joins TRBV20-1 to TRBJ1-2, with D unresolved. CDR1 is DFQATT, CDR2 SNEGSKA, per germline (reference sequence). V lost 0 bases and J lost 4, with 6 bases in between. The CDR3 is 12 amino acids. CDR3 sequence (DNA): TGCAGTGCTAGAGACCGCAGCTATGGCTACACCTTC. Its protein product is CSARDRSYGYTF.

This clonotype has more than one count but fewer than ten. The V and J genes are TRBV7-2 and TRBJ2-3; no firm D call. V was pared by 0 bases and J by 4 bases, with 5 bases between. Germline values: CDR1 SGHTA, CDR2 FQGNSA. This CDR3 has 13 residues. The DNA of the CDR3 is TGTGCCAGCAGCTTAGCCGCGGCAGATACGCAGTATTTT. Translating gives CASSLAAADTQYF.

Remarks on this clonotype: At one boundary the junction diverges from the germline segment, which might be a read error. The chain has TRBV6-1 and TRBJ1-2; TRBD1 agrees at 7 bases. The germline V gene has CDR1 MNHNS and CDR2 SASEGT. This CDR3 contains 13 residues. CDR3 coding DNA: TGTGCCAGCAGGGGGACAGCCAACTATGGCGACACCTTC. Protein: CASRGTANYGDTF.

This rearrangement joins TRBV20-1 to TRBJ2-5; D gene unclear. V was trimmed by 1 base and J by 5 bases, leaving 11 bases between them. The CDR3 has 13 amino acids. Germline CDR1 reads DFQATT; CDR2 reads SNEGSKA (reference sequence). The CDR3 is CSARGFGSETQYF. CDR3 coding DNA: TGCAGTGCTAGAGGGTTCGGCTCGGAGACCCAGTACTTC.

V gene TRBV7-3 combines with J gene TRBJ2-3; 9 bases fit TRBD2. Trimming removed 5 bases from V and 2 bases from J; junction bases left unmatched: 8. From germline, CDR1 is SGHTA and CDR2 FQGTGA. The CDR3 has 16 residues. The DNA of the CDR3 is TGTGCCAGCAGCCCTAGGACTAGCGTGCACACAGATACGCAGTATTTT. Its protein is CASSPRTSVHTDTQYF.

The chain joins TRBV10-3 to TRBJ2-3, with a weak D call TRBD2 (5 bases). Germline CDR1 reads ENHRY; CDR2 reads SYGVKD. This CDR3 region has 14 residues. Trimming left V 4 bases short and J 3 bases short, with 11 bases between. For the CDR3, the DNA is TGTGCCATCAGTGTAGGTGGGAGAACAGATACGCAGTATTTT. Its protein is CAISVGGRTDTQYF.

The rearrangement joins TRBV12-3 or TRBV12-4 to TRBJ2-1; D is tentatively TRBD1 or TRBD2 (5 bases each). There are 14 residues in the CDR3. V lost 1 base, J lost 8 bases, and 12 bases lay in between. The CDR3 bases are TGTGCCAGCAGTTTAGTAGACGGGGCACATGAGCAGTTCTTC. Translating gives CASSLVDGAHEQFF.

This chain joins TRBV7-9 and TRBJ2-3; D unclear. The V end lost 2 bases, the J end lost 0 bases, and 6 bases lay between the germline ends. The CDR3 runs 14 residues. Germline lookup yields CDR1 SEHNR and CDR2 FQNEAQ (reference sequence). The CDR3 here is CASSLNPSTDTQYF. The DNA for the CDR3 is TGTGCCAGCAGCTTAAACCCTAGCACAGATACGCAGTATTTT.

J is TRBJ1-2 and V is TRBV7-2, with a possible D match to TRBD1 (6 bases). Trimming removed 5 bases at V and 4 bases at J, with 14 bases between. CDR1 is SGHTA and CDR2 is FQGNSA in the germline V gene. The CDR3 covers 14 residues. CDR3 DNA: TGTGCCAGCAGCGCTACAGGGTCGGGCTATGGCTACACCTTC. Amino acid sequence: CASSATGSGYGYTF.